A single sample is the source of the 11 T cell receptor beta chains below, sequenced in a study of blood T cell repertoires in COVID-19. Generated by immunoSEQ multiplex PCR, the TCRdb table keeps only in-frame clones and is missing some. This sample has some 190,000 clones, with approximately 85% found just once. The sequenced sample consisted of peripheral blood. These TCRs come from a woman aged 55 to 70 with acute or convalescent COVID-19.

This sequence joins TRBV3-1 (or the pseudogene TRBV3-2) and TRBJ1-2; 10 bases agree with TRBD1. The J segment lost 8 bases and the V segment lost 1 base, leaving 7 bases of the junction unmatched. From germline, CDR1 is LGHDT and CDR2 YNNKEL (reference sequence). The CDR3 runs 15 residues. The CDR3 coding sequence is TGTGCCAGCAGCCAAGTTGGTGGGACAGGGGTCGGCTACACCTTC. This codes for CASSQVGGTGVGYTF.

The gene calls are TRBV10-1 and TRBJ2-1, with D tentatively TRBD2 (5 bases). V was pared by 4 bases and J by 9 bases, with 13 bases between. CDR1 WNHNN and CDR2 SYGVQD come from the germline V gene (reference sequence). The CDR3 covers 13 residues. For the CDR3, the DNA is TGCGCCAGCAGTGGGACTTTACTGGGTGAGCAGTTCTTC. Translating it yields CASSGTLLGEQFF.

This clone appeared a few times. The chain carries TRBV28 and TRBJ2-5; no reliable D call. Germline CDR1 and CDR2: MDHEN and SYDVKM. Trimming shortened V by 5 bases and J by 1 base, and 11 bases separated the two germline ends. The length of the CDR3 is 14 residues. CDR3 in DNA: TGTGCCAGCAGTCCACAACAGACCCAAGAGACCCAGTACTTC. Its translation: CASSPQQTQETQYF.

V usage is TRBV7-5 and J usage is TRBJ2-1; the D segment call TRBD2 is taken from the table without a DNA check. TRBV7-5 is termed a pseudogene. The CDR3 length is 21 residues. This CDR3 reads CARSLAPRAALVPGGGNEQFF. In nucleotides, the CDR3 is TGTGCCAGAAGCTTAGCGCCACGGGCAGCCCTGGTTCCGGGAGGGGGCAATGAGCAGTTCTTC.

In this sample, this clone turned up once. This chain uses TRBV25-1 with TRBJ2-3, with D tentatively TRBD1 (6 bases). The CDR3 sequence is 13 residues long. The germline V gene has CDR1 MGHDK and CDR2 SYGVNS. Trimming left V 6 bases short and J 3 bases short, with 10 bases between. The CDR3 sequence: CASSNRATDTQYF. Written as DNA, the CDR3 is TGTGCCAGCAGCAACAGGGCGACAGATACGCAGTATTTT.

The chain couples TRBV28 to TRBJ1-2; D ambiguous. Looked up from germline, CDR1 is MDHEN and CDR2 is SYDVKM. Trimming took 6 bases from V and 4 from J, leaving 21 bases between them. The CDR3 covers 16 residues. CDR3 region: CASSFLTLTYRYGYTF. The CDR3 DNA is TGTGCCAGCAGCTTCCTCACTCTGACATACCGCTATGGCTACACCTTC.

CDR3 amino acids: CASSPRGPNYGYTF. The CDR3 bases are TGTGCCAGCAGCCCCAGGGGCCCTAACTATGGCTACACCTTC. The chain employs TRBV7-8 and TRBJ1-2; D possibly corresponds to TRBD1 (6 bases). The CDR3 contains 14 residues. V was cut by 5 bases and J by 0 bases, with 10 bases left in between. Germline V gives CDR1 SGHVS, CDR2 FQNEAQ.

This chain joins TRBV11-2 and TRBJ2-7; 13 nucleotides match TRBD2. Per the germline V gene, CDR1 is SGHAT and CDR2 is FQNNGV. The CDR3 sequence is 15 residues long. Trimming took 6 bases from V and 5 from J; bases not matched to a gene: 7. CDR3 nucleotides: TGTGCCAGCAGACCTACTAGCGGGAGGGCCCACGAGCAGTACGTC. Translating it yields CASRPTSGRAHEQYV.

About this clone: The sample has other DNA sequences that encode this CDR3 too. The rearrangement links TRBV9 to TRBJ2-7; D may be TRBD1 (6 bases). CDR1 and CDR2 (germline): SGDLS, YYNGEE. Trimming took off 0 bases at V and 1 base at J, with 11 bases between the two ends. The CDR3 runs 15 residues. In nucleotides, the CDR3 is TGTGCCAGCAGCGTAGAGGCAGGGGCTTCCTACGAGCAGTACTTC. Its protein is CASSVEAGASYEQYF.

The gene calls are TRBV12-3 or TRBV12-4 and TRBJ1-1; 7 bases agree with TRBD1. The CDR3 is 11 amino acids. Trimming at V came to 8 bases and at J to 8 bases, leaving 5 bases not matched to a gene. The DNA for the CDR3 is TGTGCCAGCGGAACAGGGGACGAAGCTTTCTTT. Amino acid sequence: CASGTGDEAFF.

The chain has TRBV3-1 (or the pseudogene TRBV3-2) and TRBJ2-7, with 9 positions matching TRBD2. The CDR3 extends over 15 amino acids. Germline assignment: CDR1 LGHDT and CDR2 YNNKEL (reference sequence). With 1 base clipped from V and 3 bases from J, the junction kept 4 bases outside the gene matches. In DNA, the CDR3 is TGTGCCAGCAGCCAAGGACTAGCGGCGAACTACGAGCAGTACTTC. This codes for CASSQGLAANYEQYF.